These T cell receptor beta chains were read from a single sample in a study of T-cell reconstitution after alpha-beta-depleted transplantation in children. TCRdb recomputed calls from the PCR reads with MiXCR, one row per CDR3 protein. The repertoire holds about 980,000 distinct CDR3 sequences, with about 29% as singletons. The sample consisted of PBMCs, mostly from graft donor cells, taken 360 days after TCRalphabeta/CD19-depleted stem cell transplant. These receptors came from a boy under two years old who had a stem cell transplant for SCID, so the T cells may come from the graft donor. Both conserved end residues are part of each CDR3. The order of the fields is D gene, clone size, V gene, J gene, CDR3 DNA, CDR3 protein. D genes are given only for firm matches. Some rows mark clone size as missing; the rest say once, few, many or name a class of expanded clone.

-,few,TRBV12-3/TRBV12-4,TRBJ2-2,TGTGCCAGCAGTTTAATCGCAGGGACGAACACCGGGGAGCTGTTTTTT,CASSLIAGTNTGELFF
-,many,TRBV4-1,TRBJ2-2,TGCGCCAGCAGCCAAGCCTTCGTTTGGGGGGCGACCGGGGAGCTGTTTTTT,CASSQAFVWGATGELFF
TRBD2,many,TRBV2,TRBJ2-3,TGTGCCAGCACCGGGACTAGCGGGGTAACAGATACGCAGTATTTT,CASTGTSGVTDTQYF
TRBD1,few,TRBV9,TRBJ2-3,TGTGCCAGCAGCGGAGGACAGGGCCCCCTCACAGATACGCAGTATTTT,CASSGGQGPLTDTQYF
TRBD1,few,TRBV20-1,TRBJ2-1,TGCAGTGCTAGCGGACCTCAGGGGGTCCCATACAATGAGCAGTTCTTC,CSASGPQGVPYNEQFF
-,few,TRBV9,TRBJ2-1,TGTGCCAGCAGCGGTTTTAGGGACTGGACAGCATGGAATGAGCAGTTCTTC,CASSGFRDWTAWNEQFF
TRBD2,few,TRBV24-1,TRBJ2-2,TGTGCCACCAGTGATTGGTGGACTAGCGGGGGCACCGGGGAGCTGTTTTTT,CATSDWWTSGGTGELFF
-,-,TRBV6-1,TRBJ1-2,TGTGCCAGCAGTCCGGTTGGGGGCAACTATGGCTACACCTTC,CASSPVGGNYGYTF
TRBD2,-,TRBV25-1,TRBJ2-3,TGTGCCAGCAGTGAAAGGGAGGGGCGGGATACGCAGTATTTT,CASSEREGRDTQYF
TRBD2,-,TRBV4-3,TRBJ2-7,TGCGCCAGCAGCCTAGAAAGCGGGGTCGGCGGCGAGCAGTACTTC,CASSLESGVGGEQYF
-,-,TRBV9,TRBJ2-3,TGTGCCAGCAGCCCCAAGGTTGGGCCGTTCGGAGTGGCTCCAGCAGATACGCAGTATTTT,CASSPKVGPFGVAPADTQYF
-,-,TRBV4-2,TRBJ1-1,TGTGCCAGCAGCCAAGCAGGGCCTAGGGAGGGGCGCGTTGCTTTCTTT,CASSQAGPREGRVAFF
TRBD1,-,TRBV2,TRBJ1-5,TGTGCCAGCAGTGCCCTGACAGGGAGCAATCAGCCCCAGCATTTT,CASSALTGSNQPQHF
-,-,TRBV11-2,TRBJ2-2,TGTGCCAGCACCCTCTGGACAACATCGAACACCGGGGAGCTGTTTTTT,CASTLWTTSNTGELFF
-,-,TRBV21-1,TRBJ2-7,TGTGCCAGCAGCAAAGTAGGTCCGGGGTACGAGCAGTACTTC,CASSKVGPGYEQYF
-,-,TRBV2,TRBJ1-2,TGTGCCAGCAGTGAACGGGGGGCCGACGTCTATGGCTACACCTTC,CASSERGADVYGYTF
-,-,TRBV5-1,TRBJ2-1,TGCGCCAGCAGCTATAGCCCGGCCGGGGAGCAGTTCTTC,CASSYSPAGEQFF
-,-,TRBV29-1,TRBJ2-2,TGCAGCGTTGCGGGGGATCCCACCGGGGAGCTGTTTTTT,CSVAGDPTGELFF
TRBD2,-,TRBV4-1,TRBJ2-7,TGCGCCAGCAGCCAAGCTAGGGCATTGGGACTAGAGGGCGAGCAGTACTTC,CASSQARALGLEGEQYF
-,-,TRBV7-9,TRBJ2-4,TGTGCCAGCAGCCCCGGACAGGAGGGGCAGGCCAAAAACATTCAGTACTTC,CASSPGQEGQAKNIQYF
-,-,TRBV28,TRBJ2-5,TGTGCCACCCGACGGCAAGAGACCCAGTACTTC,CATRRQETQYF
TRBD2,-,TRBV20-1,TRBJ2-4,TGCAGTGCTAGAGATGGGGTGAGGGGAGGGCCCGGCCTTCAGTACTTC,CSARDGVRGGPGLQYF
TRBD2,few,TRBV4-3,TRBJ2-5,TGCGCCAGCAGCCAAGGAGCACTAGCGGGGAGTGAGACCCAGTACTTC,CASSQGALAGSETQYF
TRBD1,few,TRBV4-1,TRBJ2-4,TGCGCCAGCAGCCACGACAGGGTGGGCTACAAAAACATTCAGTACTTC,CASSHDRVGYKNIQYF
TRBD2,-,TRBV20-1,TRBJ2-4,TGCAGTGCTAGAAACTGGCGGGGGGGCCGGGAAAACATTCAGTACTTC,CSARNWRGGRENIQYF
TRBD2,few,TRBV5-6,TRBJ2-3,TGTGCCAGCAGCCGACTAGCGGGGGGACTTAGTGCAGATACGCAGTATTTT,CASSRLAGGLSADTQYF
TRBD1,-,TRBV3-1,TRBJ1-4,TGTGCCAGCAGCCACCCCGACAGGGACGGTGAAAAACTGTTTTTT,CASSHPDRDGEKLFF
TRBD1,-,TRBV12-3/TRBV12-4,TRBJ2-1,TGTGCCAGCAGTTTAGGGACAGGGCCTTACAATGAGCAGTTCTTC,CASSLGTGPYNEQFF
-,few,TRBV4-1,TRBJ1-3,TGCGCCAGCAGCCAAGGCCCCGGACAGCAATACTCTGGAAACACCATATATTTT,CASSQGPGQQYSGNTIYF
-,many,TRBV5-1,TRBJ2-7,TGCGCCAGCAGCTTGGGTCTGAACTACGAGCAGTACTTC,CASSLGLNYEQYF
-,-,TRBV2,TRBJ2-5,TGTGCCAGCAGTGAAGGTACCGGCCAAGAGACCCAGTACTTC,CASSEGTGQETQYF
TRBD2,few,TRBV28,TRBJ2-7,TGTGCCAGCAGTTTTCGTAGCGGGGGCAGCTACGAGCAGTACTTC,CASSFRSGGSYEQYF
-,many,TRBV15,TRBJ2-1,TGTGCCACCAGCAGAGATGGAGGTGAGCAGTTCTTC,CATSRDGGEQFF
-,few,TRBV20-1,TRBJ2-7,TGCAGTGCTAGGCATGTCTACGAGCAGTACTTC,CSARHVYEQYF
TRBD1,-,TRBV11-2,TRBJ2-7,TGTGCCAGCAGCTTAGGGACAGGGGACTTTTACGAGCAGTACTTC,CASSLGTGDFYEQYF
-,many,TRBV20-1,TRBJ1-3,TGCAGTGCTAGAGGGTCAGGAAACACCATATATTTT,CSARGSGNTIYF
-,-,TRBV5-1,TRBJ2-1,TGCGCCAGCAGCTTGGAAGGGGATAGCTCCTACAATGAGCAGTTCTTC,CASSLEGDSSYNEQFF
-,-,TRBV7-2,TRBJ1-4,TGTGCCAGCAGCTTACCACTAAACAGTTATGGCGGGGAAAAACTGTTTTTT,CASSLPLNSYGGEKLFF
-,few,TRBV7-2,TRBJ1-2,TGTGCCAGCAGCTTAGCGCGGGGGTCCTATGGCTACACCTTC,CASSLARGSYGYTF
TRBD1,-,TRBV9,TRBJ2-1,TGTGCCAGCAGCGTAGACAGGGGGCTACCCTACAATGAGCAGTTCTTC,CASSVDRGLPYNEQFF
-,-,TRBV18,TRBJ2-7,TGTGCCAGCTCACCAAATCTCGAGCAGTACTTC,CASSPNLEQYF
-,-,TRBV3-2,TRBJ1-5,-,CTFCFLLLAVGKGNQPQHF
TRBD1,-,TRBV7-3,TRBJ2-5,TGTGCCAGCAGCTCGGGACAGCCCCAAGAGACCCAGTACTTC,CASSSGQPQETQYF
-,few,TRBV14,TRBJ2-7,TGTGCCAGCAGCCAGCCGGTCCGGGCCCACTACGAGCAGTACTTC,CASSQPVRAHYEQYF
TRBD1,-,TRBV6-2/TRBV6-3,TRBJ1-2,TGTGCCAGCAGTTACCCCGGGACAGGGTTCCTGCATGGCTACACCTTC,CASSYPGTGFLHGYTF
TRBD2,-,TRBV20-1,TRBJ2-7,TGCAGTGCTACCCCGGGGGGATTAGCCTACGAGCAGTACTTC,CSATPGGLAYEQYF
-,few,TRBV11-2,TRBJ2-3,TGTGCCAGCAGCTTATATGGGGCGGCAGATACGCAGTATTTT,CASSLYGAADTQYF
TRBD2,-,TRBV29-1,TRBJ2-5,TGCAGCGTTGAGACTAGCCACCAAGAGACCCAGTACTTC,CSVETSHQETQYF
-,-,TRBV6-2/TRBV6-3,TRBJ1-5,TGTGCCAGCAGTTACTACGGGGGTTGGTATCAGCCCCAGCATTTT,CASSYYGGWYQPQHF
TRBD1,few,TRBV18,TRBJ2-4,TGTGCCAGCTCAATCGGGACAGGAACTTGGAACATTCAGTACTTC,CASSIGTGTWNIQYF
-,few,TRBV4-1,TRBJ2-7,TGCGCCAGCAGCCAAGTGTGGGGGCCTTCCTACGAGCAGTACTTC,CASSQVWGPSYEQYF